This TCR beta chain was sequenced for a study of T cells in Graves' hyperthyroidism and ophthalmopathy. Researchers took RNA transcripts and amplified the TCR beta CDR3 regions from them. The study used the HTBI primer set for a first-round RT-PCR of the TCR CDR3. TCRdb re-called the multiplex PCR reads with MiXCR, one entry per CDR3 protein. The sample holds hundreds of thousands of distinct CDR3 sequences; about 45% are singletons and the top ten take approximately 8.2%. V was pared by 5 bases and J by 3 bases, with 9 bases of the junction left unmatched. Germline values: CDR1 SEHNR, CDR2 FQNEAQ (reference sequence). The CDR3 extends over 15 amino acids.

The chain recombines TRBV7-9 with TRBJ2-7; 8 bases are shared with TRBD2. The source is a woman under 30 with Graves' hyperthyroidism. The specimen was peripheral blood or thyroid tissue (not recorded which). Written as DNA, the CDR3 is TGTGCCAGCAGCCTCCAAGCGGGAGCGAACTACGAGCAGTACTTC. Amino acids: CASSLQAGANYEQYF.